This TCR beta chain was identified in a study of shared clonotypes between healthy human individuals. General study results and limits: Large depth notwithstanding, sorted-subset sequencing proved incomplete by rarefaction.

In the original workflow: Without quality scores, immunoSEQ junctional reads could not be filtered like full-length reads. Using immunoSEQ multiplex PCR, the repertoire was profiled, and TCRdb retains in-frame clones only, with some absent. The V and J calls and clone size come from that table; D and trimming were worked out from the DNA. The data show about 2.4 million clones, with 85% to 95% seen just once and about 0.13% held by the top ten. As regards this clone: The target antigen is unknown.

All donors were healthy HIV-negative adults lacking recent acute infections or vaccinations. V was trimmed by 0 bases and J by 8 bases, leaving 13 bases between them. Per germline, CDR1 GTSNPN and CDR2 SVGIG (reference sequence). This CDR3 contains 13 residues. The genes are TRBV30 and TRBJ1-2; no reliable D call. What was sequenced was naive CD4+ T cells sorted from blood. The subset denotes: CD45RA+ positively selected. The TCR was taken from a man aged 18 to 35 in good health. This CDR3 reads CAWSVHRPWGYTF. The CDR3 DNA is TGTGCCTGGAGTGTACACCGGCCCTGGGGCTACACCTTC.